Included here is one TCR beta chain sequence, with context. The target antigen is unknown. A single record per CDR3 protein comes from TCRdb applying MiXCR to the RT-PCR reads. The table includes fewer than 800,000 distinct CDR3 sequences, 15% to 17% detected once. The entry originates in a study of response to subunit inactivated influenza vaccine. Findings of the study overall: The authors put forward the suggestion that each seasonal influenza vaccination may bring in only a limited number of new T cells.

The CDR3 totals 15 residues. V gave up 1 base and J gave up 2 bases; unmatched junction bases: 3. The germline V gene encodes CDR1 SGHTA and CDR2 FQGNSA. This chain links TRBV7-2 with TRBJ2-7, with 9 bases aligning to TRBD1. Sequences were derived from PBMCs from blood, sampled 12 days after vaccination. This clonotype was sampled from a man over 45 who received an inactivated influenza vaccine. The CDR3 spells CASSLGGQGPYEQYF. CDR3 bases: TGTGCCAGCAGCTTAGGGGGACAGGGACCCTACGAGCAGTACTTC.